One and the same sample provided the 11 T cell receptor beta chains below, sequenced in a study of neoadjuvant anti-PD-1 for oral cavity cancer. The protocol was immunoSEQ multiplex PCR, while the TCRdb copy is restricted to in-frame clones and leaves out a portion. The table lists over 12,000 clones, 71% of them singletons. The sequences come from PBMCs, collected before nivolumab (anti-PD-1) treatment. The receptors were gathered from a person aged 35-79 years with oral cavity squamous cell carcinoma.

The chain carries TRBV5-1 and TRBJ2-5; 7 bases match TRBD1. Germline V gene data show CDR1 as SGHRS and CDR2 as YFSETQ. There are 14 residues in the CDR3. V gave up 2 bases and J gave up 5 bases; unmatched junction bases: 6. The CDR3: CASSLQGIGETQYF. The DNA for the CDR3 is TGCGCCAGCAGCTTACAGGGGATAGGGGAGACCCAGTACTTC.

V is TRBV30 and J is TRBJ1-2; no definite D call. Trimming shortened V by 8 bases and J by 4 bases, and 11 bases separated the two germline ends. The CDR3 has 11 amino acids. Germline CDR1 and CDR2: GTSNPN and SVGIG (reference sequence). CDR3 region: CAISLAYGYTF. The DNA of the CDR3 is TGTGCCATATCTCTGGCCTATGGCTACACCTTC.

The chain links TRBV2 to TRBJ1-1; no firm D call. The CDR3 sequence is 14 residues long. V shed 7 bases and J shed 1 base, with 13 bases lying between them. The germline V gene encodes CDR1 SNHLY and CDR2 FYNNEI. The CDR3 loop reads CASKKGRENTEAFF. As DNA, the CDR3 is TGTGCCAGCAAGAAAGGACGGGAGAACACTGAAGCTTTCTTT.

This clone was seen a few times. This rearrangement joins TRBV10-2 to TRBJ1-6; weak D call: TRBD1 (6 bases). With 3 bases removed from V and 5 bases from J, the gap between germline ends came to 14 bases. Germline values: CDR1 WSHSY, CDR2 SAAADI. The CDR3 spans 16 residues. CDR3 protein: CASSEHSGADNSPLHF. The CDR3 coding sequence is TGCGCCAGCAGTGAACACTCAGGGGCCGATAATTCACCCCTCCACTTT.

J is TRBJ2-7 and V is TRBV10-3; 9 bases agree with TRBD1. V dropped 5 bases and J dropped 4; count of bases not matched to a gene: 6. Germline CDR1 and CDR2: ENHRY and SYGVKD. CDR3 length: 14 amino acids. CDR3 sequence reads: CAISLRDRVYEQYF. DNA of the CDR3: TGTGCCATCAGTCTCCGGGACAGGGTATACGAGCAGTACTTC.

The chain joins TRBV5-1 to TRBJ2-3; 9 positions agree with TRBD2. CDR1 SGHRS and CDR2 YFSETQ come from the germline V gene. J was trimmed by 6 bases and V by 4 bases; bases with no gene match: 6. The CDR3 runs 14 residues. CDR3 DNA sequence: TGCGCCAGCAGCCCCGGGACTAGCCAGGATACGCAGTATTTT. It codes for CASSPGTSQDTQYF.

This chain links TRBV7-8 with TRBJ2-7, with D uncertain. The CDR3 sequence is 15 residues long. Trimming removed 2 bases at V and 0 bases at J, with 11 bases between. Germline lookup yields CDR1 SGHVS and CDR2 FQNEAQ. The DNA for the CDR3 is TGTGCCAGCAGCTTATACACGACAAACTCCTACGAGCAGTACTTC. Translated: CASSLYTTNSYEQYF. Looking up the rest from reference TRBV7-8 and TRBJ2-7 gives the full variable domain: GAGVSQSPRYKVAKRGQDVALRCDPISGHVSLFWYQQALGQGPEFLTYFQNEAQLDKSGLPSDRFFAERPEGSVSTLKIQRTQQEDSAVYLCASSLYTTNSYEQYFGPGTRLTVT.

This chain connects TRBV27 to TRBJ1-1; 7 nucleotides match TRBD1. V dropped 5 bases and J dropped 2; count of bases not matched to a gene: 8. Germline CDR1 and CDR2: MNHEY and SMNVEV (reference sequence). The CDR3 is 15 amino acids. CDR3 region: CASSDRTGGNTEAFF. CDR3 nucleotides: TGTGCCAGCAGTGATCGGACAGGAGGTAACACTGAAGCTTTCTTT.

This clone was recorded a few times. The V gene is TRBV30, the J gene TRBJ1-1, with D uncertain. The CDR3 has 12 residues. Germline V gene sequence: CDR1 GTSNPN, CDR2 SVGIG (reference sequence). This chain's CDR3 is CTGSSLNTEAFF. The CDR3 nucleotides read TGTACGGGTTCCAGTCTCAACACTGAAGCTTTCTTT.

This rearrangement joins TRBV28 to TRBJ2-2, with D perhaps being TRBD1 or TRBD2 (5 bases each). The CDR3 contains 16 residues. Germline CDR1 and CDR2: MDHEN and SYDVKM. V shed 3 bases and J shed 8 bases, with 19 bases lying between them. The DNA of the CDR3 is TGTGCCAGCAGTTTGGTGGGACGGGCGGTCACGGGGGAGCTGTTTTTT. Protein product: CASSLVGRAVTGELFF.

This sequence joins TRBV7-8 and TRBJ1-1; D gene uncertain. The V end lost 5 bases, the J end lost 1 base, and 8 bases lay between the germline ends. This CDR3 has 13 residues. Germline V gene data show CDR1 as SGHVS and CDR2 as FQNEAQ. CDR3 in amino acids: CASSLAENTEAFF. The CDR3 nucleotides read TGTGCCAGCAGCCTCGCTGAGAACACTGAAGCTTTCTTT.